The source of this T cell receptor beta chain is a study of technical replicates of blood from several donors. This CDR3 spans 15 amino acids. The junction had 3 bases not matched to a gene; V was cut back by 3 bases and J by 2 bases. Germline V gene data show CDR1 as MNHEY and CDR2 as SMNVEV (reference sequence). The method was immunoSEQ multiplex PCR; TCRdb's version includes in-frame clones alone and lacks a portion of them. This sample has roughly 100,000 clones; 95% occur once, and the top ten carry under 0.35%. The sequencing input was T cells isolated from PBMCs. The TCR originated in a human donor in good health. The rearrangement uses TRBV27 and TRBJ2-2; 7 nucleotides agree with TRBD2. The CDR3 region has the DNA TGTGCCAGCAGTTTCGGGACTATTAACACCGGGGAGCTGTTTTTT. Translated: CASSFGTINTGELFF.